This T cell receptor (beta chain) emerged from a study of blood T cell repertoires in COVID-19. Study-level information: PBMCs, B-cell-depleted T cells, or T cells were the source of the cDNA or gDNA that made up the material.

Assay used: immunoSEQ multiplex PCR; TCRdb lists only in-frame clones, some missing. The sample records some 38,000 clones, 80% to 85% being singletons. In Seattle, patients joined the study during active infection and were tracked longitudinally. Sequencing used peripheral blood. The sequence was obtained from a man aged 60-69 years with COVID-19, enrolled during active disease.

CDR3 DNA: TGTGCCAGTAGAACGACAGGGGTGGCTGAAGCTTTCTTT. This codes for CASRTTGVAEAFF. This chain links TRBV19 with TRBJ1-1; the match to TRBD1 covers 8 bases. The CDR3 is 13 residues long. Germline lookup yields CDR1 LNHDA and CDR2 SQIVND (reference sequence). Trimming removed 6 bases from V and 6 bases from J; junction bases left unmatched: 6.